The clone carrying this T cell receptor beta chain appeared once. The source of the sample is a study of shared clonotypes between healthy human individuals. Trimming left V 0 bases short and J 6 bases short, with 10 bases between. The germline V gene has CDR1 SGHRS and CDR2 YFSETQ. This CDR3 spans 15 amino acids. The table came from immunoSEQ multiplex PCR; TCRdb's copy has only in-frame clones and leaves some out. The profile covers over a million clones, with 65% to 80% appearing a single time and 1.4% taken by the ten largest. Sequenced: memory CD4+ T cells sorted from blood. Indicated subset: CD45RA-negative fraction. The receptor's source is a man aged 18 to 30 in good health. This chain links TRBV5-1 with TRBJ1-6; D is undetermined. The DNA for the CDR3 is TGCGCCAGCAGCTTGGCGACCGACCTTAATTCACCCCTCCACTTT. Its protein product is CASSLATDLNSPLHF.